What follows are 5 T cell receptor beta chains derived from one specimen sequenced in a study of PD-1 blockade in classical Hodgkin lymphoma. Exposure to brentuximab vedotin varied, and each patient had relapsed following autologous stem cell transplantation. Clones were sequenced by immunoSEQ multiplex PCR, and TCRdb holds only the in-frame ones, with some missing. The repertoire includes fewer than 110,000 clones, about 89% of them detected once, and about 7.1% sits in the top ten. The material sequenced was peripheral blood mononuclear cells (PBMCs), taken before the second cycle of nivolumab. These receptors were collected from a human donor with classical Hodgkin lymphoma.

The genes are TRBV6-1 and TRBJ1-2; 7 nucleotides line up with TRBD1. Germline values: CDR1 MNHNS, CDR2 SASEGT. V trimming: 6 bases; J trimming: 2 bases; junction bases outside the gene matches: 9. The CDR3 sequence is 15 residues long. The DNA for the CDR3 is TGTGCCAGCAGGCCCTCCCAGGGGGGCAACTATGGCTACACCTTC. Translating it yields CASRPSQGGNYGYTF.

This clone was found a few times. The chain combines TRBV5-5 with TRBJ1-1; no reliable D call. The CDR3 covers 14 residues. Per the germline V gene, CDR1 is SGHKS and CDR2 is YYEKEE (reference sequence). V shed 0 bases and J shed 6 bases, with 12 bases lying between them. CDR3 nucleotide sequence: TGTGCCAGCAGCTTGGATTGGCGTTCACCTGAAGCTTTCTTT. This encodes CASSLDWRSPEAFF.

This clone was seen only a few times. The chain recombines TRBV5-1 with TRBJ2-7; D is unclear. The ends were cut back, 2 bases at V and 2 bases at J, with 5 bases in the middle. The CDR3 length is 12 residues. Germline-derived CDR1 and CDR2 are SGHRS and YFSETQ. The CDR3 region has the DNA TGCGCCAGCAGCTTCGACACCTACGAGCAGTACTTC. It yields the protein CASSFDTYEQYF.

This clone was recorded once. V gene TRBV7-9 combines with J gene TRBJ1-5; D ambiguous. Trimming stripped 2 bases from V and 0 bases from J, with 8 bases between. The CDR3 loop spans 15 amino acids. Germline loops: CDR1 SEHNR, CDR2 FQNEAQ (reference sequence). CDR3 sequence: CASSLMGNSNQPQHF. CDR3 bases: TGTGCCAGCAGCTTAATGGGAAATAGCAATCAGCCCCAGCATTTT.

The chain is built from TRBV29-1 and TRBJ2-3; tentatively, D is TRBD2 (5 bases). The V end lost 6 bases, the J end lost 9 bases, and 13 bases lay between the germline ends. From germline, CDR1 is SQVTM and CDR2 ANQGSEA. The CDR3 spans 11 residues. CDR3: CSVGIATTQYF. The CDR3 DNA reads as TGCAGCGTGGGAATAGCGACCACGCAGTATTTT.